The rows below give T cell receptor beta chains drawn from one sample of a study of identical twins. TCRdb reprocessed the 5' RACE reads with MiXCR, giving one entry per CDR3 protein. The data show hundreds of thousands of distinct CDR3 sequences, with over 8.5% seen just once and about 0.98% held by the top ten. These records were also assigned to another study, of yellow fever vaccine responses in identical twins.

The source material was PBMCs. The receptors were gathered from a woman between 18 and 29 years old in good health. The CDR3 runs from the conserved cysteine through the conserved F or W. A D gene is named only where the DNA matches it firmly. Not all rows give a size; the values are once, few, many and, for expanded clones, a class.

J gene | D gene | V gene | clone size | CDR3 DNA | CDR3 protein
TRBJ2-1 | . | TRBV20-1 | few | TGCAGTGCTAGAGATCTACTAGCCCCTAGCTCCTACAATGAGCAGTTCTTC | CSARDLLAPSSYNEQFF
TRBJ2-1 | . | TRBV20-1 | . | TGCAGTGCTAGTGGTGGGAGATACAATGAGCAGTTCTTC | CSASGGRYNEQFF
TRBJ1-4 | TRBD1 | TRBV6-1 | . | TGTGCCAGCAGGACAACCGGGACAGGAGGGGGTAATGAAAAACTGTTTTTT | CASRTTGTGGGNEKLFF
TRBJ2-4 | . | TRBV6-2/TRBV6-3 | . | TGTGCCAGCAGTTACTCGATGGACAGTACCACGGACATTCAGTACTTC | CASSYSMDSTTDIQYF
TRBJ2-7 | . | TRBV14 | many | TGTGCCAGCAGCCATGGATTTCCGGGACATGGTAACGAGCAGTACTTC | CASSHGFPGHGNEQYF
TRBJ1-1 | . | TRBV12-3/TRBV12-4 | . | TGTGCCAGCAGTTGGAGGATCGAAGCTTTCTTT | CASSWRIEAFF
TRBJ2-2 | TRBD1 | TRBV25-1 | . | TGTGCCAGCAGTGCGGACAGGGTGGGGGCCGGGGAGCTGTTTTTT | CASSADRVGAGELFF
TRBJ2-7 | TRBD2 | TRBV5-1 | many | TGCGCCAGCAGCGAGGGGAGGGCCTACGAGCAGTACTTC | CASSEGRAYEQYF
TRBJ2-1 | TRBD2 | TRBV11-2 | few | TGTGCCAGCAGCTTAAGGACTAGGGGATACAATGAGCAGTTCTTC | CASSLRTRGYNEQFF
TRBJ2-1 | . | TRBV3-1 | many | TGTGCCAGCAGCCCACCGGGACCCGGCAATGAGCAGTTCTTC | CASSPPGPGNEQFF
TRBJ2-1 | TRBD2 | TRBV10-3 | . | TGTGCCATCAGTGAGTCGACAAGCGGGAGGTTGGACAATGAGCAGTTCTTC | CAISESTSGRLDNEQFF
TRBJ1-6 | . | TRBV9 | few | TGTGCCAGCAGCGTAGAGGGGAGGCCCCTCCACTTT | CASSVEGRPLHF
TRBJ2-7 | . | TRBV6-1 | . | TGTGCCAGCAGCTCAAGGAAAACACCGTTAAGCTCCTACGAGCAGTACTTC | CASSSRKTPLSSYEQYF
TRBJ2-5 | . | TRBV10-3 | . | TGTGCCATCAGTGAGTGGGAGTACCAAGAGACCCAGTACTTC | CAISEWEYQETQYF
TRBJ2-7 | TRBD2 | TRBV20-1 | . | TGCAGTGCTAGAGAGGGGGGGGGTTCCTACGAGCAGTACTTC | CSAREGGGSYEQYF
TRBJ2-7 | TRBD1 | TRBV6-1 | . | TGTGCCAGCAGGAAGAACGGACAGGCGTTCTCCTACGAGCAGTACTTC | CASRKNGQAFSYEQYF
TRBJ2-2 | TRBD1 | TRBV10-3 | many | TGTGCCATCAGTGAGTCGACCCTGACAGGGGCGAACACCGGGGAGCTGTTTTTT | CAISESTLTGANTGELFF
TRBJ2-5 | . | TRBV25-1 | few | TGTGCCAGCAGGCAGGGTGGCAGGGAAGGCGGAGAGACCCAGTACTTC | CASRQGGREGGETQYF
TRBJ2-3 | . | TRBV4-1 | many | TGCGCCAGCAGCCAAGACGGGAGTACAGATACGCAGTATTTT | CASSQDGSTDTQYF
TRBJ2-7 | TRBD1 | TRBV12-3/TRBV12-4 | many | TGTGCCAGCAGTTTAAGTTTGTCGGGACAGGGCTACGAGCAGTACTTC | CASSLSLSGQGYEQYF
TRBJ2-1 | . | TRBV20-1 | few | TGCAGTGCCCCGACTGGCGGCCCGGCGGGGGAGCAGTTCTTC | CSAPTGGPAGEQFF
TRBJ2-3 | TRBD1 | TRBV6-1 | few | TGTGCCAGCATGGTACAGGGGGTGAGAGATACGCAGTATTTT | CASMVQGVRDTQYF
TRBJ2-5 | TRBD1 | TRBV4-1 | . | TGCGCCAGCAGCCGACCGGACAGGGGGCCCGAGACCCAGTACTTC | CASSRPDRGPETQYF
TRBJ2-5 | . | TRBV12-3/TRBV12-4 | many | TGTGCCAGCAGTTTGCGGGGCGCAGAAGAGACCCAGTACTTC | CASSLRGAEETQYF
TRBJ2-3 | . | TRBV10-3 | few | TGTGCCATCAGTGAGTCAGGGGTTCCAGTTACGCAGTATTTT | CAISESGVPVTQYF
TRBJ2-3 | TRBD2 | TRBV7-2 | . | TGTGCCAGCAGCCCAGGGAGGGAGTGGAGAGATACGCAGTATTTT | CASSPGREWRDTQYF
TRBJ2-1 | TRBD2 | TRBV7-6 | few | TGTGCCAGCAGCTTAGCGGCTAGCGGGGCCAATGAGCAGTTCTTC | CASSLAASGANEQFF
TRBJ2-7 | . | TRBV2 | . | TGTGCCAGCAACCAACAAACAGCGCCCTACGAGCAGTACTTC | CASNQQTAPYEQYF
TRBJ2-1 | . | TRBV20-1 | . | TGCAGTGGAAGCCAGGGGCATCACACCTACAATGAGCAGTTCTTC | CSGSQGHHTYNEQFF
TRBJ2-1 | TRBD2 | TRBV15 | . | TGTGCCACAAGTTCAAGACTAGCGGGAGGGCCGGAGGAGCAGTTCTTC | CATSSRLAGGPEEQFF
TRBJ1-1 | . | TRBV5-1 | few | TGCGCCAGCAGCTTGTGGGACCTGAACACTGAAGCTTTCTTT | CASSLWDLNTEAFF
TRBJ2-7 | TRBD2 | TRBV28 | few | TGTGCCAGCAGTTTGGGGGCTAGCGGGAGAAGCGAGCAGTACTTC | CASSLGASGRSEQYF
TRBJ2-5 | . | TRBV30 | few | TGTGCCTGGAGTGTACTTGGCAGGGAAGAGACCCAGTACTTC | CAWSVLGREETQYF
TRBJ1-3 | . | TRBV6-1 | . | TGTGCCAGCGGACGACAGGCCAACCCGGGGGGACGCGGAAACACCATATATTTT | CASGRQANPGGRGNTIYF
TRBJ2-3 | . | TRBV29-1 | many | TGCAGCGTTGACCAGGTGGTGGGAGATACGCAGTATTTT | CSVDQVVGDTQYF
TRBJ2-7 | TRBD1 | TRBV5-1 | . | TGCGCCAGCAGCTTGACTTGGACAGGAGCCTACGAGCAGTACTTC | CASSLTWTGAYEQYF
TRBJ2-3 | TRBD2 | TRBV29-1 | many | TGCAGCGGTGCCATTGGACTAGCGAGCGATACGCAGTATTTT | CSGAIGLASDTQYF
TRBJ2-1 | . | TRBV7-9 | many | TGTGCCAGCAGCTTAGGGGGGAGACTACAGGACAATGAGCAGTTCTTC | CASSLGGRLQDNEQFF
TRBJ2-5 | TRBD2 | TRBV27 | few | TGTGCCAGCAGTTCCCCGGGACTAGCGGGTATGCACCAGTACTTC | CASSSPGLAGMHQYF
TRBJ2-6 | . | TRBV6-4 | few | TGTGCCAGCAGTGAGAGGGGGTTTAGCTCTGGGGCCAACGTCCTGACTTTC | CASSERGFSSGANVLTF
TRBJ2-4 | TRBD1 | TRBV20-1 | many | TGCAGTGCTAGAGATCAGGGGGTAGGGTCGGACATTCAGTACTTC | CSARDQGVGSDIQYF
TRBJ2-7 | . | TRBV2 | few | TGTGCCAGCAGTGAGGATGGACAGACGAACGAGCAGTACTTC | CASSEDGQTNEQYF
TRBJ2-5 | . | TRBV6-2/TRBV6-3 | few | TGTGCCAGCAGCAGCCTCCGAGGTGGGGAGACCCAGTACTTC | CASSSLRGGETQYF
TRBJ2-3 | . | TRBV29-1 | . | TGCAGCGTTGATCTGAGCACAGATACGCAGTATTTT | CSVDLSTDTQYF
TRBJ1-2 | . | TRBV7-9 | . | TGTGCCAGCAGCTTATTTGATCAGCCGCCGATCTATGGCTACACCTTC | CASSLFDQPPIYGYTF
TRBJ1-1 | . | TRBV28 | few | TGTGCCAGCAGTTCGTACGGGACCACTGAAGCTTTCTTT | CASSSYGTTEAFF
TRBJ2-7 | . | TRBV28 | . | TGTGCCAGCAATTCAAGGGGTAGCTACCCGGGCTACGAGCAGTACTTC | CASNSRGSYPGYEQYF
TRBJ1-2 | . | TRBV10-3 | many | TGTGCCATCAGTGAGTCGACGAGGGGCTATGGCTACACCTTC | CAISESTRGYGYTF
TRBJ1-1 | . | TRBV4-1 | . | TGCGCCAGCAGCCAAGAGACGGATTTTCTTTCTCGAGCTTTCTTT | CASSQETDFLSRAFF
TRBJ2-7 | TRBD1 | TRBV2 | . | TGTGCCAGCAGGGAAGGACAGGGGGCTTACGAGCAGTACTTC | CASREGQGAYEQYF
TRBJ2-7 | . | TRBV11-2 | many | TGTGCCAGCAGCTTAAGACCAACCCCCCGACCTTCCTACGAGCAGTACTTC | CASSLRPTPRPSYEQYF
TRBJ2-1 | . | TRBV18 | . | TGTGCCAGCTCTCCTGAGGTTGGGGGGCACAGTGAGCAGTTCTTC | CASSPEVGGHSEQFF
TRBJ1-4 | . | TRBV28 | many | TGTGCCAGCAGTACAACCTTTGGAAACCTATTTGAAAAACTGTTTTTT | CASSTTFGNLFEKLFF
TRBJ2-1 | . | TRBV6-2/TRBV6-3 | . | TGTGCCAGCGGGACTTCTAATGAGCAGTTCTTC | CASGTSNEQFF
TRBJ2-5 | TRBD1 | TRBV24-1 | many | TGTGCCACCAGTGACCTGACAGGGCCCTTGGGGGAGACCCAGTACTTC | CATSDLTGPLGETQYF
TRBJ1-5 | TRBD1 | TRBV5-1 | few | TGCGCCAGCAGCTTGGAGGGACAGCCCTATCAGCCCCAGCATTTT | CASSLEGQPYQPQHF
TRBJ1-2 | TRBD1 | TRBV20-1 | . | TGCAGTGCTAGAGATGACAGGGGGTATGGCTACACCTTC | CSARDDRGYGYTF
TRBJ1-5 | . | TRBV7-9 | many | TGTGCCAGCAGCTTAGGGTTCGCTGGGGGCAGGCCCCAGCATTTT | CASSLGFAGGRPQHF